This TCR beta chain derives from a study of STAT3 mutations in large granular lymphocyte leukemia. Findings and limits, study-wide: Every T-LGLL patient had at least one immunodominant TCRbeta clonotype.

Profiled with immunoSEQ multiplex PCR; TCRdb holds only in-frame clones, not every one. The repertoire holds roughly 2,100 clones, with 67% as singletons. Trimming removed 0 bases at V and 11 bases at J, with 12 bases between. The CDR3 loop spans 14 amino acids. The V gene's germline CDR1 is SGHDT and CDR2 YYEEEE. On this clone itself: The antigen remains undetermined.

This receptor was taken from a man in his fifties or sixties with T-cell large granular lymphocyte leukemia. Some clones in this sample may be carry-over from other donors' samples. The sequencing input was peripheral blood mononuclear cells. V usage is TRBV5-6 and J usage is TRBJ1-6; possible D gene TRBD1, 5 bases. For the CDR3, the DNA is TGTGCCAGCAGCTTGGCCATAGCGGGGGCACCCCTCCACTTT. Amino acid sequence: CASSLAIAGAPLHF.